These 21 T cell receptor beta chains share one sample of origin, sequenced in a study of human T cells and chemical hapten exposure. TCRdb re-called the RACE reads through MiXCR, storing one row per CDR3 protein. This table holds over 100,000 distinct CDR3 sequences, around 11% found once. The sample's time point: patch test 3, about 24 weeks after DPC sensitization. Treatment of the sample: therapeutic diphenylcyclopropenone sensitization with weekly scalp DPC. The sample in question was whole blood, obtained in connection with sensitization to the hapten diphenylcyclopropenone (DPC). The receptors were gathered from a woman aged 45-59 years with alopecia areata. Some clones in this sample may be carry-over from other donors' samples.

The chain uses TRBV15 and TRBJ1-6; possible D gene TRBD1, 6 bases. Germline CDR1 is LNHNV and CDR2 is YYDKDF (reference sequence). CDR3 size: 16 residues. Trimming cost V 3 bases and J 7 bases, with 16 bases left between them. The CDR3 DNA is TGTGCCACCAGCAGGATCGGGGACACCGCAAATTCACCCCTCCACTTT. It specifies CATSRIGDTANSPLHF.

The V and J genes are TRBV4-3 and TRBJ2-1, with 9 bases that match TRBD2. The CDR3 runs to 14 residues. With V trimmed by 3 bases and J by 6 bases, 3 bases remained unmatched. Germline loops: CDR1 LGHNA, CDR2 YSLEER. CDR3 amino acids: CASSQVAGVNEQFF. The CDR3 coding sequence is TGCGCCAGCAGCCAGGTAGCGGGAGTCAATGAGCAGTTCTTC.

This clonotype was recorded at least ten times. The V gene is TRBV20-1, the J gene TRBJ2-7; 13 bases map to TRBD2. CDR3 length: 15 residues. Germline CDR1 is DFQATT and CDR2 is SNEGSKA (reference sequence). Trimming took 5 bases from V and 3 from J; bases not matched to a gene: 7. The CDR3 DNA follows: TGCAGTGCTGAAAGGACTAGCGGGGGACGCTACGAGCAGTACTTC. Encoded protein: CSAERTSGGRYEQYF.

This clonotype was picked up a small number of times. The rearrangement joins TRBV27 to TRBJ2-7; 8 bases match TRBD1. V shed 4 bases, J shed 3 bases, and the junction held 5 bases outside the gene matches. This CDR3 spans 14 amino acids. In germline, CDR1 is MNHEY, CDR2 SMNVEV (reference sequence). Written as DNA, the CDR3 is TGTGCCAGCAGTTCCGGGACAGGCCGCTACGAGCAGTACTTC. It specifies CASSSGTGRYEQYF.

A few counts support this clonotype. The V call is TRBV12-3 or TRBV12-4, the J call TRBJ1-2, with 9 bases matching TRBD1. Losses at the gene ends were 4 bases for V and 4 bases for J; bases not matched to a gene: 4. The CDR3 sequence is 14 residues long. For the CDR3, the DNA is TGTGCCAGCAGTTCCCGGGACAGGGTCTATGGCTACACCTTC. As protein: CASSSRDRVYGYTF.

V and J are TRBV11-2 and TRBJ2-1, with no clear D. V lost 5 bases and J 6 bases, leaving 8 bases between the germline ends. The CDR3 is 12 amino acids. Germline values: CDR1 SGHAT, CDR2 FQNNGV. DNA for the CDR3: TGTGCCAGCAGCCTCAGCTTCAATGAGCAGTTCTTC. Translated, it gives CASSLSFNEQFF.

This chain connects TRBV7-9 to TRBJ1-4, with a weak D call TRBD1 (6 bases). The V and J ends lost 7 bases and 6 bases respectively, with 18 bases between them. Germline CDR1 and CDR2: SEHNR and FQNEAQ (reference sequence). This CDR3 has 15 amino acids. CDR3 coding DNA: TGTGCCAGCACTACTCTCCGGGACATGGATGAAAAACTGTTTTTT. It translates to CASTTLRDMDEKLFF. The variable domain in full, completed from reference TRBV7-9 and TRBJ1-4, reads DTGVSQNPRHKITKRGQNVTFRCDPISEHNRLYWYRQTLGQGPEFLTYFQNEAQLEKSRLLSDRFSAERPKGSFSTLEIQRTEQGDSAMYLCASTTLRDMDEKLFFGSGTQLSVL.

This sequence joins TRBV27 and TRBJ2-7; D is ambiguous. V shed 3 bases and J shed 2 bases, with 14 bases lying between them. The CDR3 loop spans 15 amino acids. Germline lookup yields CDR1 MNHEY and CDR2 SMNVEV (reference sequence). CDR3 in amino acids: CASSFEASSPYEQYF. CDR3 sequence (DNA): TGTGCCAGCAGTTTTGAGGCCTCCAGTCCCTACGAGCAGTACTTC.

There are many counts of this clonotype. This chain uses TRBV20-1 with TRBJ2-1, with 10 bases that match TRBD2. This CDR3 comprises 14 residues. Per germline, CDR1 DFQATT and CDR2 SNEGSKA (reference sequence). Trimming cost V 6 bases and J 3 bases; bases outside gene matches: 5. CDR3 sequence reads: CSAAPSGGYNEQFF. Written as DNA, the CDR3 is TGCAGTGCAGCCCCTAGCGGGGGCTACAATGAGCAGTTCTTC.

In this sample, this clonotype turned up many times. J is TRBJ2-1 and V is TRBV12-3 or TRBV12-4, with 10 bases lining up with TRBD2. J was trimmed by 5 bases and V by 0 bases; bases with no gene match: 1. The CDR3 spans 15 residues. The CDR3 DNA is TGTGCCAGCAGTTTAGCTAGCGGGGGGAACAATGAGCAGTTCTTC. Translated: CASSLASGGNNEQFF.

This clonotype was seen more than once but under ten times. The genes are TRBV12-3 or TRBV12-4 and TRBJ2-3; no reliable D call. The CDR3 contains 14 residues. The ends were cut back, 5 bases at V and 4 bases at J, with 13 bases in the middle. CDR3 sequence reads: CASSPGPESDTQYF. CDR3 coding DNA: TGTGCCAGCAGTCCGGGTCCCGAATCAGATACGCAGTATTTT.

This chain joins TRBV7-2 and TRBJ1-5, with D hard to call. Germline V lookup: CDR1 SGHTA, CDR2 FQGNSA. This CDR3 spans 14 amino acids. The V and J ends lost 1 base and 7 bases respectively, with 11 bases between them. This chain's CDR3 is CASSLGLRGQPQHF. The CDR3 bases are TGTGCCAGCAGCTTAGGACTGAGAGGCCAGCCCCAGCATTTT.

The chain combines TRBV12-3 or TRBV12-4 with TRBJ1-2, with D perhaps matching TRBD1 (5 bases). CDR3 length: 15 amino acids. The germline V and J ends were trimmed by 3 bases and 4 bases, with 15 bases remaining between them. CDR3 DNA: TGTGCCAGCAGTTTTTCTAATCCAGGGCCCTATGGCTACACCTTC. Amino acids: CASSFSNPGPYGYTF.

V and J are TRBV5-4 and TRBJ2-1; 9 bases fit TRBD1. Germline CDR1 SGHNT, CDR2 YYREEE (reference sequence). This CDR3 spans 16 amino acids. V shed 4 bases and J 2 bases; nucleotides not matched to a gene: 7. The CDR3 coding sequence is TGTGCCAGCAGCGGGGGGGGACAGGGCCCCTACAATGAGCAGTTCTTC. This encodes CASSGGGQGPYNEQFF.

This clonotype occurred many times. V gene TRBV27 combines with J gene TRBJ2-6; tentatively, D is TRBD1 (6 bases). Germline loops: CDR1 MNHEY, CDR2 SMNVEV (reference sequence). The V end was cut by 1 base, the J end by 1 base, with 11 bases between. The CDR3 totals 17 residues. Here the CDR3 reads CASSLYRAGSGANVLTF. CDR3 DNA: TGTGCCAGCAGTTTATACAGGGCTGGTTCTGGGGCCAACGTCCTGACTTTC.

This sequence joins TRBV2 and TRBJ1-5; D unresolved. V was trimmed by 6 bases and J by 7 bases, leaving 7 bases between them. This CDR3 region has 11 residues. Germline CDR1 is SNHLY and CDR2 is FYNNEI. CDR3 DNA: TGTGCCAGCAGGGCCGGGCAGCCCCAGCATTTT. It codes for CASRAGQPQHF. The whole variable domain, remainder taken from reference TRBV2 and TRBJ1-5, is EPEVTQTPSHQVTQMGQEVILRCVPISNHLYFYWYRQILGQKVEFLVSFYNNEISEKSEIFDDQFSVERPDGSNFTLKIRSTKLEDSAMYFCASRAGQPQHFGDGTRLSIL.

The rearrangement uses TRBV6-2 or TRBV6-3 and TRBJ1-1; D perhaps matches TRBD1 (5 bases). This CDR3 is built from 16 residues. Trimming took 2 bases from V and 0 from J, leaving 13 bases between them. The germline V gene encodes CDR1 MNHEY and CDR2 SVGEGT. The CDR3 is CASSYGTGTMNTEAFF. CDR3 bases: TGTGCCAGCAGTTACGGGACGGGAACTATGAACACTGAAGCTTTCTTT.

This clonotype was picked up a small number of times. J is TRBJ2-3 and V is TRBV7-2; TRBD2 matches at 8 bases. CDR3 length equals 16 residues. After removal of 2 bases from V and 4 bases from J, the junction contained 8 bases not matched to a gene. Germline lookup yields CDR1 SGHTA and CDR2 FQGNSA. CDR3 amino acids: CASSLPGGPVADTQYF. The CDR3 DNA is TGTGCCAGCAGCTTACCGGGGGGGCCGGTGGCAGATACGCAGTATTTT.

The chain recombines TRBV10-2 with TRBJ1-1; possible D gene TRBD1, 5 bases. Trimming removed 10 bases from V and 6 bases from J, with 18 bases in between. CDR1 is WSHSY and CDR2 is SAAADI in the germline V gene. The CDR3 extends over 13 amino acids. Here the CDR3 reads CATSVTWGAEAFF. The CDR3 coding sequence is TGCGCCACCTCAGTCACGTGGGGGGCTGAAGCTTTCTTT.

The chain links TRBV12-3 or TRBV12-4 to TRBJ1-6; D ambiguous. V lost 2 bases and J lost 10, with 6 bases in between. CDR3 length: 12 residues. CDR3 in amino acids: CASSLIGSPLHF. The CDR3 nucleotides are TGTGCCAGCAGTTTAATAGGATCACCCCTCCACTTT.

This clonotype was found many times. CDR3 loop: CASSLNVQDGYTF. As DNA, the CDR3 is TGTGCCAGCAGCCTAAACGTCCAAGATGGCTACACCTTC. This chain joins TRBV9 and TRBJ1-2; D is unclear. V lost 4 bases, J lost 6 bases, and 13 bases lay in between. The CDR3 spans 13 residues. CDR1 and CDR2 (germline): SGDLS, YYNGEE. The full variable domain, in which reference TRBV9 and TRBJ1-2 provide the parts outside the CDR3, is DSGVTQTPKHLITATGQRVTLRCSPRSGDLSVYWYQQSLDQGLQFLIQYYNGEERAKGNILERFSAQQFPDLHSELNLSSLELGDSALYFCASSLNVQDGYTFGSGTRLTVV.